This T cell receptor (beta chain) was sequenced during a study of T cell changes during pregnancy in multiple sclerosis. Measured with immunoSEQ multiplex PCR; TCRdb has only the in-frame clones, and not every one. The table has 91,000 or so clones, around 92% seen once. This clone was detected only once. Germline V lookup: CDR1 SQVTM, CDR2 ANQGSEA. This CDR3 spans 18 amino acids. V gave up 6 bases and J gave up 0 bases; unmatched junction bases: 14. This specimen was peripheral blood, taken after pregnancy. This rearrangement joins TRBV29-1 to TRBJ2-1; 10 bases align to TRBD2. The source of this sequence is a female donor with multiple sclerosis, enrolled in a pregnancy study. Written as DNA, the CDR3 is TGCAGCGTGGGATCGTCCCTAGCGGGAGCGTCCTCCTACAATGAGCAGTTCTTC. Translation: CSVGSSLAGASSYNEQFF.